This entry is about one TCR beta chain. The table came from immunoSEQ multiplex PCR; TCRdb's copy has only in-frame clones and leaves some out. The data hold 150,000 or so clones, with under 95% observed a single time. The data originate from a study of T cell responses to AZD1222 COVID-19 vaccine. V lost 8 bases, J lost 0 bases, and 5 bases stayed unmatched. Per the germline V gene, CDR1 is MNHEY and CDR2 is SVGAGI. This CDR3 has 14 residues. V is TRBV6-5 and J is TRBJ1-2; TRBD1 matches 8 bases. Sequenced material: peripheral blood, taken 28 days after the second AZD1222 dose. This sequence originates from an adult who received the AZD1222 COVID-19 vaccine. This chain's CDR3 is CASSWTGSNYGYTF. In DNA, the CDR3 is TGTGCCAGCTCCTGGACAGGGTCTAACTATGGCTACACCTTC.